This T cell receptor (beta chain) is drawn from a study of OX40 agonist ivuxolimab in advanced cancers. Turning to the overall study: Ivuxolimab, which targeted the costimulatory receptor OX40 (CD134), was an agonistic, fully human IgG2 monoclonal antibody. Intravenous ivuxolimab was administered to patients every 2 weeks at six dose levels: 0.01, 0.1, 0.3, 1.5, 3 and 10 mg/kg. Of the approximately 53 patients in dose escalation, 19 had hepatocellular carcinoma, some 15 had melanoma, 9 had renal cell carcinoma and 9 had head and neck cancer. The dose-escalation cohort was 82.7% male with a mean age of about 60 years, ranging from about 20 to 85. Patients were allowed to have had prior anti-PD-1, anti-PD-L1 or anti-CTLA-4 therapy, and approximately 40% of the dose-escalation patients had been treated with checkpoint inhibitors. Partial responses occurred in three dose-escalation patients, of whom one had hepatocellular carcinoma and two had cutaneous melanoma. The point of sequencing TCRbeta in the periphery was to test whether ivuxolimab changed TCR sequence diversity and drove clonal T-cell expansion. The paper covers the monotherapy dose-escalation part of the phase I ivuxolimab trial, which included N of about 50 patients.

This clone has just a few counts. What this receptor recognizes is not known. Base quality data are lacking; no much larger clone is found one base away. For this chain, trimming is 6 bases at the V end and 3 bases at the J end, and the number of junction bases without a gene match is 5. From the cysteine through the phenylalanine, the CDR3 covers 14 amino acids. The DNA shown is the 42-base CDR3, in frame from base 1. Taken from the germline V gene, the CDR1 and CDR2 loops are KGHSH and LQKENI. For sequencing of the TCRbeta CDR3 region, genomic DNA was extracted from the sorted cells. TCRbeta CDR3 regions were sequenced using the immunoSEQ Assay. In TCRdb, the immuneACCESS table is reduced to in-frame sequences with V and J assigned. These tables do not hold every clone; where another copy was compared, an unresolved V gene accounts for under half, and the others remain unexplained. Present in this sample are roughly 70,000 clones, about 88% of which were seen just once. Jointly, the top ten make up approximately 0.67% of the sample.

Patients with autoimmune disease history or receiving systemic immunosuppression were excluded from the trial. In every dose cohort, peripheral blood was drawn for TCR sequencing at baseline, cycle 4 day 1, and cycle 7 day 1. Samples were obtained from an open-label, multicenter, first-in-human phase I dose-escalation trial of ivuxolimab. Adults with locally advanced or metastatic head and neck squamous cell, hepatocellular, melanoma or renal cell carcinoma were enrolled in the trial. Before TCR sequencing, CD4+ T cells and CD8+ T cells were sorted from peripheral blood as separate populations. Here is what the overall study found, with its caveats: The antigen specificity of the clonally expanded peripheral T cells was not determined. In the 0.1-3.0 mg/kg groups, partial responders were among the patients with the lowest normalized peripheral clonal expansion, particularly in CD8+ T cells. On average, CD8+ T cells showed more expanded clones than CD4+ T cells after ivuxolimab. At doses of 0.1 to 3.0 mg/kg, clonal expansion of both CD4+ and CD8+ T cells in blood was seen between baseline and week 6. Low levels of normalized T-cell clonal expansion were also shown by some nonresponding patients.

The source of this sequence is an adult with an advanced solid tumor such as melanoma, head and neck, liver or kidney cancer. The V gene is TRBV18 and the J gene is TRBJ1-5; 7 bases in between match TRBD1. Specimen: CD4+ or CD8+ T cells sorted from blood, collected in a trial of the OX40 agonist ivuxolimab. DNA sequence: TGTGCCAGCTCCCAGGACAGGATCAATCAGCCCCAGCATTTT. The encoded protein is CASSQDRINQPQHF.